This TCR beta chain comes out of a study of OX40 agonist ivuxolimab in advanced cancers. Method: immunoSEQ multiplex PCR; TCRdb's copy keeps in-frame clones and lacks some. The sample includes 55,000 to 80,000 clones, almost 85% seen only once; the top ten take 5.5%. The V gene lost 5 bases and the J gene lost 7 bases, with 11 bases spanning the gap. CDR1 is SGHTA and CDR2 is FQGNSA in the germline V gene. The CDR3 length is 13 residues. Whole-study results and caveats: Relative to CD4+ cells, CD8+ T cells on average had more expanded clones. Near-lowest levels of clonal expansion characterized partial responders at 0.1-3.0 mg/kg.

Only a few counts were recorded for this clone. Antigen unknown. The source is an adult with an advanced solid tumor such as melanoma, head and neck, liver or kidney cancer. This chain joins TRBV7-2 and TRBJ2-2, with D tentatively TRBD1 (6 bases). This material consisted of CD4+ or CD8+ T cells sorted from blood, taken in a trial of the OX40 agonist ivuxolimab. The CDR3 protein is CASSPGAYGELFF. In nucleotides, the CDR3 is TGTGCCAGCAGCCCAGGGGCCTACGGGGAGCTGTTTTTT.